This TCR beta chain was retrieved from a study of T cell clonotyping in hematopoietic cell transplantation. Germline CDR1 and CDR2: SNHLY and FYNNEI. V was shortened by 5 bases and J by 0 bases, with 9 bases between the two germline ends. This CDR3 has 14 amino acids. Sequencing used immunoSEQ multiplex PCR; TCRdb keeps in-frame clones, though not all of them. The sample shows 20,000 or so clones, roughly 80% of them seen only once. Specimen: peripheral blood mononuclear cells. The J gene is TRBJ2-3, the V gene TRBV2, with D unresolved. The receptor was derived from a man in his 60s in good health. Some clones in this sample may be carry-over from other donors' samples. This CDR3 is CASSLDVSTDTQYF. DNA of the CDR3: TGTGCCAGCAGTTTGGACGTAAGCACAGATACGCAGTATTTT.